The text below deals with one T cell receptor (beta chain). What it binds is not known. This sample was taken from a study of Ad26.COV2.S vaccination and SARS-CoV-2 variants. The wider study: Of the COV1001 trial arms, the Ad26.COV2.S arm included the donor.

Assay used: immunoSEQ multiplex PCR; TCRdb lists only in-frame clones, some missing. The sample has roughly 450,000 clones; around 90% are singletons. Treatment noted: around 19 received Ad26.COV2.S at low or high dose, single or two shots; about five received placebo; per-sample allocation not given. Sample collection was performed on day 63 after the first vaccine or placebo injection. The germline CDR1 and CDR2 sequences are SGHTA and FQGNSA. The V end was cut by 0 bases, the J end by 3 bases, with 8 bases between. The CDR3 covers 14 residues. Broader study findings: Placebo recipients showed lower spike-specific TCR breadth than vaccinees. For non-spike TCRs, breadth in vaccine recipients resembled that in placebo recipients. TCR breadth and depth estimates may have understated total T cell responses.

The sample in question was peripheral blood, obtained in a trial of Ad26.COV2.S vaccine versus placebo. The receptor comes from a person aged 18 to 59 who received the Ad26.COV2.S COVID-19 vaccine or a placebo. The chain links TRBV7-2 to TRBJ2-5; no definite D call. CDR3 amino acids: CASSLAGIEETQYF. The CDR3 DNA follows: TGTGCCAGCAGCTTAGCAGGGATAGAAGAGACCCAGTACTTC.